This TCR beta chain appears in the sequencing data of a study of cytomegalovirus exposure and HLA in healthy donors. The CDR3 length is 13 residues. Germline-derived CDR1 and CDR2 are MNHEY and SVGAGI. Trimming stripped 5 bases from V and 1 base from J, with 8 bases between. In regard to this clone: Its antigen remains unknown.

Study conclusions and caveats: Subsequent analysis showed first-cohort TCR clusters tending to co-occur in some 120 validation repertoires.

TCRdb's copy holds only in-frame clones and misses some; the assay was immunoSEQ multiplex PCR. Among about 130,000 clones listed, roughly 87% were seen once. The sequence came from a woman younger than 35 in good health and CMV-seropositive. The J gene is TRBJ1-2, the V gene TRBV6-5; D is unresolved. The sequencing input was PBMCs. The DNA for the CDR3 is TGTGCCAGCAGTGCCAGTTATAACTATGGCTACACCTTC. Translating gives CASSASYNYGYTF.